The sample holds a few counts of the clone carrying this TCR beta chain. The target antigen is unknown. The data were obtained in a study of molecular identifiers for immune sequencing clone quantification. Study-wide results and limits: Among effectors, clones above 20 RNA copies held over 98% of molecules; among naive cells, under 1%. Barcode collisions between identical TCR molecules could shrink estimates of highly expanded clone sizes.

A CD8+CD4-CCR7+CD45RA+ gate was used to sort naive CD8 T cells. Germline CDR1 reads SGHAT; CDR2 reads FQNNGV. This CDR3 comprises 15 residues. Trimming took off 5 bases at V and 5 bases at J, with 17 bases between the two ends. Library preparation followed earlier protocols using designated TCR primers. TCRdb recomputed calls from the PCR reads with MiXCR, one row per CDR3 protein. The sample holds approximately 320,000 distinct CDR3 sequences; roughly 24% are singletons and the top ten take around 0.7%. Input material: naive CD8+ T cells from blood, with Jurkat cell RNA spiked in. Regarding subset: FACS-sorted CD8+CD4-CCR7+CD45RA+ naive T cells. This receptor was obtained from a human donor in good health. Some libraries in this study had Jurkat cell RNA spiked in. The V gene is TRBV11-2, the J gene TRBJ2-3, with a possible D match to TRBD2 (5 bases). The CDR3 DNA is TGTGCCAGCAGCATGTCGGGAAGGACCCTAGATACGCAGTATTTT. This encodes CASSMSGRTLDTQYF.